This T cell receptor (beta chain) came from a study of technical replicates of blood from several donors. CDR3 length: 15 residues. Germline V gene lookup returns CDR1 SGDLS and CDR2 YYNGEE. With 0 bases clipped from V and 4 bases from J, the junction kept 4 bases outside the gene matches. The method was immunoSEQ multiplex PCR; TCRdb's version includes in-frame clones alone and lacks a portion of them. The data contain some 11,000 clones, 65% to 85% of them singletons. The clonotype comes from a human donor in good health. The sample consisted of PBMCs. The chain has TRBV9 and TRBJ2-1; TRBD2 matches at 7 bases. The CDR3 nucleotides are TGTGCCAGCAGCGTAGCAGCGGGACCTTACAATGAGCAGTTCTTC. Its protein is CASSVAAGPYNEQFF.